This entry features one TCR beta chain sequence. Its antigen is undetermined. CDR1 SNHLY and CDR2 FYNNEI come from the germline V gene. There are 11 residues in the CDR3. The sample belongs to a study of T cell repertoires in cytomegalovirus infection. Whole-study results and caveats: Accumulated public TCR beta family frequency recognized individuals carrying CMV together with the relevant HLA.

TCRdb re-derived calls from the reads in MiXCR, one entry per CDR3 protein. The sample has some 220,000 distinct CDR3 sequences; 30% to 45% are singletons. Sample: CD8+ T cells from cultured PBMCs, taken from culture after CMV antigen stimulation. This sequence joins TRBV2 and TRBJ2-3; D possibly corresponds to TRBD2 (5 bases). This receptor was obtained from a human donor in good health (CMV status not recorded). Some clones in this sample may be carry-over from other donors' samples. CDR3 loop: CAKYGVDTQYF. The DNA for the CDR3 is TGTGCAAAGTACGGGGTAGATACGCAGTATTTT.